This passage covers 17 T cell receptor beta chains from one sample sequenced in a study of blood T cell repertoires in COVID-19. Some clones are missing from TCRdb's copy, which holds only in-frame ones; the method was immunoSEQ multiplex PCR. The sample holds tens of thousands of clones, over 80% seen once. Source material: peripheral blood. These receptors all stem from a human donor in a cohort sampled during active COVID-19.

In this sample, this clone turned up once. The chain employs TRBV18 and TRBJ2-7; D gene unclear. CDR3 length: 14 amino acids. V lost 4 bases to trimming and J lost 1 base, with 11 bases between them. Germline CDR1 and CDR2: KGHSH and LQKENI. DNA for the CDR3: TGTGCCAGCTCACTTTCGCACGGGTCCTACGAGCAGTACTTC. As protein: CASSLSHGSYEQYF. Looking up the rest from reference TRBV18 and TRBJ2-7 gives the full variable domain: NAGVMQNPRHLVRRRGQEARLRCSPMKGHSHVYWYRQLPEEGLKFMVYLQKENIIDESGMPKERFSAEFPKEGPSILRIQQVVRGDSAAYFCASSLSHGSYEQYFGPGTRLTVT.

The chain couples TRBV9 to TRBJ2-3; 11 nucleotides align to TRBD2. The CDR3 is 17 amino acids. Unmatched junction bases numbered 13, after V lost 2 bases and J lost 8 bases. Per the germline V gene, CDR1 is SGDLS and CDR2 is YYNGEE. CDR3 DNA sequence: TGTGCCAGCAGCGTCGACCCACTAGCGGGGGTACATATTACGCAGTATTTT. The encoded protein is CASSVDPLAGVHITQYF.

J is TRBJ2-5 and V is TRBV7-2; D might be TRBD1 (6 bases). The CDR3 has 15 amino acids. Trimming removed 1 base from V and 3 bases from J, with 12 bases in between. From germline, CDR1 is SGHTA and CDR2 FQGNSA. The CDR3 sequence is CASSLDWGRKETQYF. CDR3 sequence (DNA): TGTGCCAGCAGCTTAGATTGGGGGCGTAAAGAGACCCAGTACTTC.

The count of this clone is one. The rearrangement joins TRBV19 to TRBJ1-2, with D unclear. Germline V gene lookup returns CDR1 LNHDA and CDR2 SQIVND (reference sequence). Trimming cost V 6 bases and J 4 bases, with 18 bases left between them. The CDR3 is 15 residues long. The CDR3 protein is CASSPTVSGGYGYTF. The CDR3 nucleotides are TGTGCCAGTAGCCCGACGGTGTCAGGAGGCTATGGCTACACCTTC.

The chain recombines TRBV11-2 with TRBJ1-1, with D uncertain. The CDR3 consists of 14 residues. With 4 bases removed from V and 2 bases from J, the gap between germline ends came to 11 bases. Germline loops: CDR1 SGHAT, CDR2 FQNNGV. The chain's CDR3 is CASSYRTGNTEAFF. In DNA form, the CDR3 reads TGTGCCAGCAGCTACCGGACGGGAAACACTGAAGCTTTCTTT.

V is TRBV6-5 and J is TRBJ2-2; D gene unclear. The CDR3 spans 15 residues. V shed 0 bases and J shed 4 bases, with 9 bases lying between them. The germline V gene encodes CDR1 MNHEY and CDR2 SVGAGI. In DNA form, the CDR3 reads TGTGCCAGCAGTTACTCGGTGTCCGGCACCGGGGAGCTGTTTTTT. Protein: CASSYSVSGTGELFF.

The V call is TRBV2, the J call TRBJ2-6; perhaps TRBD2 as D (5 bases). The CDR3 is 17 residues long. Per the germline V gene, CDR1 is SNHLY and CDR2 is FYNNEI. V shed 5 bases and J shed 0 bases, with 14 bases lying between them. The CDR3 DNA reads TGTGCCAGCAGTATGGACTGGACCACCTCTGGGGCCAACGTCCTGACTTTC. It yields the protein CASSMDWTTSGANVLTF.

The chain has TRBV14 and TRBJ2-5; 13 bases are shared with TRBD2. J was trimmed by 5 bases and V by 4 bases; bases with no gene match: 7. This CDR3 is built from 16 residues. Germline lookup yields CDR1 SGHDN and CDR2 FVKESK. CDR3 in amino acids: CASSRTSGGPLETQYF. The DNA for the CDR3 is TGTGCCAGCAGCCGGACTAGCGGGGGCCCTCTGGAGACCCAGTACTTC.

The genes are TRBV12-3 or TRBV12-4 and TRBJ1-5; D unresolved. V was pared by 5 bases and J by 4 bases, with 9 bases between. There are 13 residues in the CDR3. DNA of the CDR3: TGTGCCAGCAGTCTGGACTGGAATCAGCCCCAGCATTTT. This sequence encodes CASSLDWNQPQHF.

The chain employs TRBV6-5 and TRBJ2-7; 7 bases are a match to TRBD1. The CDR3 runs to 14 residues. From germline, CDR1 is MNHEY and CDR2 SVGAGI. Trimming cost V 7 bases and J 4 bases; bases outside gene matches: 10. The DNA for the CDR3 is TGTGCCAGCACCCTGGCACAGGGGCCTTACGAGCAGTACTTC. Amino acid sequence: CASTLAQGPYEQYF.

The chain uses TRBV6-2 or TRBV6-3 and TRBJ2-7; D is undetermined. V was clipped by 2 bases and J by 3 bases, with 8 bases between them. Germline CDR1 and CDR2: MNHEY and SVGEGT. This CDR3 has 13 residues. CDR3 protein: CASSYGQLYEQYF. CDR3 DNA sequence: TGTGCCAGCAGTTACGGGCAGCTCTACGAGCAGTACTTC.

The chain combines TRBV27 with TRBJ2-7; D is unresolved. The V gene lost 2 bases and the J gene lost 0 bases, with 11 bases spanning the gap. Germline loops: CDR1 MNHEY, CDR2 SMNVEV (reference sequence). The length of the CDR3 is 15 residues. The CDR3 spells CASSLSRVSSYEQYF. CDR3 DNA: TGTGCCAGCAGTTTAAGTCGGGTTAGCTCCTACGAGCAGTACTTC.

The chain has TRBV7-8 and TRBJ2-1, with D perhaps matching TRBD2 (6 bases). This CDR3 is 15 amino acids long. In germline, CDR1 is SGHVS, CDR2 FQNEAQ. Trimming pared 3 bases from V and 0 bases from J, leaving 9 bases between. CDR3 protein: CASSFDGGSYNEQFF. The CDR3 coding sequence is TGTGCCAGCAGCTTTGACGGGGGCTCCTACAATGAGCAGTTCTTC. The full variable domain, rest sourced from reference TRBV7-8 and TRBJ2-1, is GAGVSQSPRYKVAKRGQDVALRCDPISGHVSLFWYQQALGQGPEFLTYFQNEAQLDKSGLPSDRFFAERPEGSVSTLKIQRTQQEDSAVYLCASSFDGGSYNEQFFGPGTRLTVL.

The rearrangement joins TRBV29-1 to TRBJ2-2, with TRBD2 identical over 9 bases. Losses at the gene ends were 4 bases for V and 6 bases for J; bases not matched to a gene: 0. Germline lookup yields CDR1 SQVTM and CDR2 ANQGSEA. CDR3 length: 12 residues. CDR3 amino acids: CSVGTSAGELFF. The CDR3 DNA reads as TGCAGCGTTGGGACTAGCGCCGGGGAGCTGTTTTTT.

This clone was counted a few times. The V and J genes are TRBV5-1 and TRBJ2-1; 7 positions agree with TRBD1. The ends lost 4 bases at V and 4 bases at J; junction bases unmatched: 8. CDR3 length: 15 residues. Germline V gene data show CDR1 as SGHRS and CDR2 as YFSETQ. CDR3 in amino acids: CASSLDGTVYNEQFF. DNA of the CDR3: TGCGCCAGCAGCCTTGACGGGACAGTGTACAATGAGCAGTTCTTC.

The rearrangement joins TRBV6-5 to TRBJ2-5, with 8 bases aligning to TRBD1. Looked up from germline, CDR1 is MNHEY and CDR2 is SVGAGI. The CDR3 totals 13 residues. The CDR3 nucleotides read TGTGCTGCCCGCAGGGGGCTGGGAGAGACCCAGTACTTC. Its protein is CAARRGLGETQYF.

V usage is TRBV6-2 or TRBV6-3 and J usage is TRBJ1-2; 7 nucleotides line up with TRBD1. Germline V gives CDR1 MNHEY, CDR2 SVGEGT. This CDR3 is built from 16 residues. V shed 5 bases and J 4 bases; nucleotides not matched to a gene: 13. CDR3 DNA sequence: TGTGCCAGCAGTGCCCCAACAGGGGCCGTCTCCTATGGCTACACCTTC. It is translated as CASSAPTGAVSYGYTF.